The entry below describes one T cell receptor (beta chain). Its antigen is not known. Clones were sequenced by immunoSEQ multiplex PCR, and TCRdb holds only the in-frame ones, with some missing. The sample has around 320,000 clones, approximately 80% seen once. As to treatment: around 19 received Ad26.COV2.S at low or high dose, single or two shots; roughly five received placebo; per-sample allocation not given. After the first vaccine or placebo injection, samples were drawn on day 63. Unmatched junction bases numbered 9, after V lost 6 bases and J lost 5 bases. Germline V gene sequence: CDR1 MDHEN, CDR2 SYDVKM. This CDR3 has 15 amino acids. The record originates from a study of Ad26.COV2.S vaccination and SARS-CoV-2 variants. Study summary: This donor came from the COV1001 trial of Ad26.COV2.S. Ad26.COV2.S given intramuscularly, once or twice 56 days apart. Study observations and caveats: Spike-specific responses of CD8+ and CD4+ T cells were reported to display substantial breadth after vaccination.

The sequence came from a person between 18 and 60 years old who received the Ad26.COV2.S COVID-19 vaccine or a placebo. The V and J genes are TRBV28 and TRBJ2-2; 7 bases agree with TRBD2. The sequences come from peripheral blood, collected in a trial of Ad26.COV2.S vaccine versus placebo. CDR3 coding DNA: TGTGCCAGCAGCGTCGGACTAGGTGGGACCGGGGAGCTGTTTTTT. As protein: CASSVGLGGTGELFF.